This is a list of T cell receptor beta chains from one sample in a study of T-cell reconstitution after alpha-beta-depleted transplantation in children. TCRdb passed the PCR reads through MiXCR, listing each CDR3 protein once. The sample has a few hundred thousand distinct CDR3 sequences; 10% to 15% are singletons. The source material was PBMCs, mostly from graft donor cells, sampled 360 days after TCRalphabeta/CD19-depleted stem cell transplant. Receptors originate from a male patient younger than 18 who had a stem cell transplant for acute myeloid leukemia, so the T cells may come from the graft donor. Each CDR3 is given with its conserved first and last residue. A D gene is named only where the DNA matches it firmly. Some rows mark clone size as missing; the rest say once, few, many or name a class of expanded clone.

d_gene: NA
abundance: few
v_gene: TRBV2
len: 12
j_gene: TRBJ2-1
CDR3aa: CATGRAHDEQFF
CDR3nt: TGTGCCACCGGACGGGCCCACGATGAGCAGTTCTTC

d_gene: NA
abundance: few
v_gene: TRBV2
len: 14
j_gene: TRBJ2-7
CDR3aa: CATKLTGEPYEQYF
CDR3nt: TGTGCCACCAAACTGACGGGAGAACCCTACGAGCAGTACTTC

d_gene: TRBD2
abundance: NA
v_gene: TRBV15
len: 17
j_gene: TRBJ2-1
CDR3aa: CATSRDITSGRWNEQFF
CDR3nt: TGTGCCACCAGCAGAGATATTACTAGCGGGAGGTGGAATGAGCAGTTCTTC

d_gene: NA
abundance: many
v_gene: TRBV18
len: 13
j_gene: TRBJ2-7
CDR3aa: CASSPPVGGEQYF
CDR3nt: TGTGCCAGCTCACCACCAGTAGGCGGCGAGCAGTACTTC

d_gene: NA
abundance: NA
v_gene: TRBV6-5
len: 14
j_gene: TRBJ2-1
CDR3aa: CASSYVSHANEQFF
CDR3nt: TGTGCCAGCAGTTACGTCTCCCACGCGAATGAGCAGTTCTTC

d_gene: TRBD2
abundance: NA
v_gene: TRBV4-3
len: 18
j_gene: TRBJ2-4
CDR3aa: CASSQASGEGLAKNIQYF
CDR3nt: TGCGCCAGCAGCCAAGCTAGCGGAGAGGGTCTAGCCAAAAACATTCAGTACTTC

d_gene: TRBD2
abundance: NA
v_gene: TRBV6-2/TRBV6-3
len: 15
j_gene: TRBJ2-3
CDR3aa: CASNRLAGEPDTQYF
CDR3nt: TGTGCCAGCAACCGACTAGCGGGAGAGCCAGATACGCAGTATTTT

d_gene: NA
abundance: NA
v_gene: TRBV28
len: 15
j_gene: TRBJ2-1
CDR3aa: CASRTRLVSYNEQFF
CDR3nt: TGTGCCAGCAGGACCAGACTAGTCTCCTACAATGAGCAGTTCTTC

d_gene: NA
abundance: NA
v_gene: TRBV24-1
len: 13
j_gene: TRBJ2-7
CDR3aa: CATERVRSYEQYF
CDR3nt: TGTGCCACCGAAAGGGTAAGGAGCTACGAGCAGTACTTC

d_gene: NA
abundance: many
v_gene: TRBV12-3/TRBV12-4
len: 14
j_gene: TRBJ1-1
CDR3aa: CASSPQWVTTEAFF
CDR3nt: TGTGCCAGCAGCCCACAGTGGGTTACGACTGAAGCTTTCTTT

d_gene: TRBD2
abundance: NA
v_gene: TRBV12-3/TRBV12-4
len: 16
j_gene: TRBJ2-1
CDR3aa: CASSGLAGDPYNEQFF
CDR3nt: TGTGCCAGCAGTGGACTAGCGGGAGACCCCTACAATGAGCAGTTCTTC

d_gene: NA
abundance: few
v_gene: TRBV5-1
len: 15
j_gene: TRBJ2-5
CDR3aa: CASSSRDTGQETQYF
CDR3nt: TGCGCCAGCAGCTCCCGGGACACCGGTCAAGAGACCCAGTACTTC

d_gene: TRBD1
abundance: few
v_gene: TRBV11-3
len: 16
j_gene: TRBJ2-2
CDR3aa: CASSRTGQVNTGELFF
CDR3nt: TGTGCCAGCAGCCGAACGGGACAGGTGAACACCGGGGAGCTGTTTTTT

d_gene: NA
abundance: NA
v_gene: TRBV7-9
len: 13
j_gene: TRBJ2-7
CDR3aa: CASRDRTGNEQYF
CDR3nt: TGTGCCAGCAGGGATCGGACGGGCAACGAGCAGTACTTC

d_gene: NA
abundance: NA
v_gene: TRBV20-1
len: 17
j_gene: TRBJ2-3
CDR3aa: CCASPAKMLWGTDTQYF
CDR3nt: TGCTGCGCTAGCCCCGCTAAGATGCTTTGGGGCACAGATACGCAGTATTTT

d_gene: NA
abundance: many
v_gene: TRBV6-2/TRBV6-3
len: 14
j_gene: TRBJ2-1
CDR3aa: CASSTGQFYNEQFF
CDR3nt: TGTGCCAGCAGTACCGGACAGTTCTACAATGAGCAGTTCTTC

d_gene: NA
abundance: NA
v_gene: TRBV5-6
len: 15
j_gene: TRBJ1-3
CDR3aa: CASSPHGSSGNTIYF
CDR3nt: TGTGCCAGCAGCCCTCACGGCAGCTCTGGAAACACCATATATTTT

d_gene: NA
abundance: NA
v_gene: TRBV12-3/TRBV12-4
len: 14
j_gene: TRBJ1-3
CDR3aa: CASSILGSGNTIYF
CDR3nt: TGTGCCAGCAGTATACTGGGTTCTGGAAACACCATATATTTT

d_gene: TRBD2
abundance: NA
v_gene: TRBV25-1
len: 17
j_gene: TRBJ2-7
CDR3aa: CASRPAGVGGLAYEQYF
CDR3nt: TGTGCCAGCAGACCGGCGGGGGTAGGGGGACTAGCTTACGAGCAGTACTTC

d_gene: TRBD1
abundance: few
v_gene: TRBV25-1
len: 12
j_gene: TRBJ2-5
CDR3aa: CASSARGETQYF
CDR3nt: TGTGCCAGCAGTGCCAGGGGGGAGACCCAGTACTTC

d_gene: TRBD2
abundance: few
v_gene: TRBV20-1
len: 16
j_gene: TRBJ2-3
CDR3aa: CSARDYERGGTDTQYF
CDR3nt: TGCAGTGCTAGAGACTACGAGCGGGGGGGCACAGATACGCAGTATTTT

d_gene: NA
abundance: few
v_gene: TRBV9
len: 15
j_gene: TRBJ2-1
CDR3aa: CASSDEDYSYNEQFF
CDR3nt: TGTGCCAGCAGCGATGAGGACTACTCCTACAATGAGCAGTTCTTC

d_gene: TRBD2
abundance: few
v_gene: TRBV5-1
len: 15
j_gene: TRBJ2-3
CDR3aa: CASSRTSGRLDTQYF
CDR3nt: TGCGCCAGCAGCAGGACTAGCGGGAGATTGGATACGCAGTATTTT

d_gene: TRBD2
abundance: few
v_gene: TRBV6-5
len: 16
j_gene: TRBJ2-1
CDR3aa: CASSYSSGRSYNEQFF
CDR3nt: TGTGCCAGCAGTTACTCAAGCGGGAGGTCCTACAATGAGCAGTTCTTC

d_gene: NA
abundance: NA
v_gene: TRBV5-6
len: 13
j_gene: TRBJ2-7
CDR3aa: CASSALLDGEQYF
CDR3nt: TGTGCCAGCAGCGCCCTACTAGACGGGGAGCAGTACTTC

d_gene: NA
abundance: few
v_gene: TRBV20-1
len: 15
j_gene: TRBJ2-7
CDR3aa: CSANPGQLSSYEQYF
CDR3nt: TGCAGTGCTAACCCCGGACAGTTGAGCTCCTACGAGCAGTACTTC

d_gene: NA
abundance: many
v_gene: TRBV7-6
len: 13
j_gene: TRBJ2-7
CDR3aa: CASSSLGMGEQYF
CDR3nt: TGTGCCAGCAGCTCACTGGGGATGGGGGAGCAGTACTTC

d_gene: TRBD2
abundance: NA
v_gene: TRBV4-3
len: 16
j_gene: TRBJ2-1
CDR3aa: CASSPRRASGRDEQFF
CDR3nt: TGCGCCAGCAGCCCCCGCCGGGCTAGCGGGAGAGATGAGCAGTTCTTC

d_gene: NA
abundance: NA
v_gene: TRBV5-1
len: 15
j_gene: TRBJ2-3
CDR3aa: CASSFPDSRTDTQYF
CDR3nt: TGCGCCAGCAGCTTCCCGGACAGTCGCACAGATACGCAGTATTTT

d_gene: NA
abundance: NA
v_gene: TRBV6-2/TRBV6-3
len: 17
j_gene: TRBJ1-5
CDR3aa: CASSYAGGQTSNQPQHF
CDR3nt: TGTGCCAGCAGTTACGCGGGCGGACAGACTAGCAATCAGCCCCAGCATTTT

d_gene: NA
abundance: many
v_gene: TRBV7-9
len: 15
j_gene: TRBJ2-3
CDR3aa: CASSEIKGGTDTQYF
CDR3nt: TGTGCCAGCAGCGAGATTAAGGGGGGCACAGATACGCAGTATTTT

d_gene: NA
abundance: NA
v_gene: TRBV20-1
len: 12
j_gene: TRBJ2-5
CDR3aa: CSASNSRETQYF
CDR3nt: TGCAGTGCTAGTAACTCTAGAGAGACCCAGTACTTC

d_gene: TRBD2
abundance: few
v_gene: TRBV11-2
len: 16
j_gene: TRBJ2-1
CDR3aa: CASSSSVRVAGDEQFF
CDR3nt: TGTGCCAGCAGCTCCTCGGTCAGGGTAGCGGGAGATGAGCAGTTCTTC

d_gene: NA
abundance: few
v_gene: TRBV6-2/TRBV6-3
len: 16
j_gene: TRBJ2-1
CDR3aa: CASSYALGVLHNEQFF
CDR3nt: TGTGCCAGCAGTTACGCACTTGGAGTACTTCACAATGAGCAGTTCTTC

d_gene: TRBD2
abundance: many
v_gene: TRBV6-2/TRBV6-3
len: 15
j_gene: TRBJ2-7
CDR3aa: CASSNRLAGRDEQYF
CDR3nt: TGTGCCAGCAGTAACCGACTAGCGGGAAGGGACGAGCAGTACTTC

d_gene: TRBD2
abundance: NA
v_gene: TRBV7-8
len: 19
j_gene: TRBJ2-4
CDR3aa: CASSLARTSGYLAKNIQYF
CDR3nt: TGTGCCAGCAGCTTAGCTAGGACTAGCGGGTACTTAGCCAAAAACATTCAGTACTTC

d_gene: TRBD1
abundance: few
v_gene: TRBV5-1
len: 15
j_gene: TRBJ2-1
CDR3aa: CASWWGQGVYNEQSF
CDR3nt: TGCGCCAGCTGGTGGGGACAGGGGGTTTACAATGAGCAGTCCTTC

d_gene: TRBD1
abundance: NA
v_gene: TRBV5-1
len: 13
j_gene: TRBJ2-5
CDR3aa: CASSLTGEQTQYF
CDR3nt: TGCGCCAGCAGCCTAACAGGGGAGCAGACCCAGTACTTC

d_gene: TRBD2
abundance: NA
v_gene: TRBV10-3
len: 15
j_gene: TRBJ2-1
CDR3aa: CAITSLAGGSNEQFF
CDR3nt: TGTGCCATCACATCTCTAGCGGGAGGGTCCAATGAGCAGTTCTTC

d_gene: TRBD2
abundance: NA
v_gene: TRBV7-6
len: 12
j_gene: TRBJ2-5
CDR3aa: CASSLRWTSVYF
CDR3nt: TGTGCCAGCAGCTTAAGGTGGACTAGTGTGTACTTC

d_gene: TRBD1
abundance: NA
v_gene: TRBV28
len: 19
j_gene: TRBJ1-1
CDR3aa: CASSSRGTTSSIMNTEAFF
CDR3nt: TGTGCCAGCAGTTCCAGGGGGACAACATCTTCTATTATGAACACTGAAGCTTTCTTT

d_gene: NA
abundance: many
v_gene: TRBV20-1
len: 14
j_gene: TRBJ2-3
CDR3aa: CSARVSTSTDTQYF
CDR3nt: TGCAGTGCTAGAGTTTCCACTAGCACAGATACGCAGTATTTT

d_gene: NA
abundance: many
v_gene: TRBV12-3/TRBV12-4
len: 13
j_gene: TRBJ2-7
CDR3aa: CASSRTASYEQYF
CDR3nt: TGTGCCAGCAGCCGGACGGCAAGCTACGAGCAGTACTTC

d_gene: NA
abundance: NA
v_gene: TRBV3-1
len: 12
j_gene: TRBJ2-7
CDR3aa: CASSQVHYEQYF
CDR3nt: TGTGCCAGCAGCCAAGTTCACTACGAGCAGTACTTC

d_gene: NA
abundance: NA
v_gene: TRBV6-5
len: 16
j_gene: TRBJ1-5
CDR3aa: CASSYLLGGVRQPQHF
CDR3nt: TGTGCCAGCAGTTACTTATTGGGCGGGGTAAGGCAGCCCCAGCATTTT

d_gene: NA
abundance: NA
v_gene: TRBV5-1
len: 15
j_gene: TRBJ2-2
CDR3aa: CASTVHRADTGELFF
CDR3nt: TGCGCCAGCACCGTTCATAGGGCAGACACCGGGGAGCTGTTTTTT

d_gene: NA
abundance: few
v_gene: TRBV28
len: 13
j_gene: TRBJ1-2
CDR3aa: CASSLQNPYGYTF
CDR3nt: TGTGCCAGCAGTTTACAGAACCCCTATGGCTACACCTTC

d_gene: NA
abundance: NA
v_gene: TRBV20-1
len: 15
j_gene: TRBJ2-1
CDR3aa: CSASPLASSYNEQFF
CDR3nt: TGCAGTGCTAGTCCCCTAGCGAGCTCCTACAATGAGCAGTTCTTC

d_gene: NA
abundance: NA
v_gene: TRBV5-1
len: 14
j_gene: TRBJ2-1
CDR3aa: CASQRLFSYNEQFF
CDR3nt: TGCGCCAGCCAACGGCTTTTCTCCTACAATGAGCAGTTCTTC

d_gene: TRBD1
abundance: many
v_gene: TRBV20-1
len: 16
j_gene: TRBJ2-5
CDR3aa: CSATRDRGEFSETQYF
CDR3nt: TGCAGTGCTACCCGGGACAGGGGTGAATTTTCGGAGACCCAGTACTTC

d_gene: TRBD2
abundance: few
v_gene: TRBV10-3
len: 14
j_gene: TRBJ2-7
CDR3aa: CAISGLANWGEQYF
CDR3nt: TGTGCCATCAGCGGACTAGCGAATTGGGGCGAGCAGTACTTC

d_gene: NA
abundance: many
v_gene: TRBV29-1
len: 14
j_gene: TRBJ2-3
CDR3aa: CSVLDSVRTDTQYF
CDR3nt: TGCAGCGTGTTGGACTCAGTCCGCACAGATACGCAGTATTTT

d_gene: TRBD1
abundance: NA
v_gene: TRBV4-3
len: 18
j_gene: TRBJ2-7
CDR3aa: CASSQDYSGQGGAYEQYF
CDR3nt: TGCGCCAGCAGCCAAGATTACTCCGGACAGGGTGGAGCCTACGAGCAGTACTTC